These 22 T cell receptor beta chains were all obtained from the same sample, sequenced in a study of control samples from healthy donors and cancer patients. The assay was immunoSEQ multiplex PCR, and TCRdb's table has in-frame clones only and misses some. Among some 120,000 clones, approximately 89% were seen once, and the ten largest hold about 2.7%. The specimen was blood. Source of these receptors: a man aged 55 to 69 in good health.

This clone was seen a single time. J is TRBJ1-3 and V is TRBV2; D is unclear. V was trimmed by 0 bases and J by 1 base, leaving 10 bases between them. Germline lookup yields CDR1 SNHLY and CDR2 FYNNEI. This CDR3 is built from 16 residues. Written as DNA, the CDR3 is TGTGCCAGCAGTGAAGCGCTTCCGGGATCTGGAAACACCATATATTTT. Translation gives CASSEALPGSGNTIYF. The variable domain in full, completed from reference TRBV2 and TRBJ1-3, reads EPEVTQTPSHQVTQMGQEVILRCVPISNHLYFYWYRQILGQKVEFLVSFYNNEISEKSEIFDDQFSVERPDGSNFTLKIRSTKLEDSAMYFCASSEALPGSGNTIYFGEGSWLTVV.

This clone was seen ten or more times. Other DNA sequences from this sample encode an identical CDR3 as well. The chain has TRBV9 and TRBJ2-7, with TRBD2 identical over 9 bases. Trimming removed 0 bases from V and 4 bases from J; junction bases left unmatched: 8. This CDR3 has 16 residues. CDR1 SGDLS and CDR2 YYNGEE come from the germline V gene. CDR3: CASSVDGAGGQYEQYF. CDR3 nucleotide sequence: TGTGCCAGCAGCGTAGACGGGGCGGGGGGGCAATACGAGCAGTACTTC.

CDR3 protein: CASSPEGNQGKYF. The CDR3 nucleotides read TGTGCCAGCTCACCGGAGGGGAATCAAGGAAAGTACTTC. This chain connects TRBV18 to TRBJ2-4; maybe TRBD2 (6 bases). V lost 3 bases, J lost 14 bases, and 17 bases lay in between. Germline V lookup: CDR1 KGHSH, CDR2 LQKENI. CDR3 length: 13 residues. Full variable domain (remainder filled in from reference TRBV18 and TRBJ2-4): NAGVMQNPRHLVRRRGQEARLRCSPMKGHSHVYWYRQLPEEGLKFMVYLQKENIIDESGMPKERFSAEFPKEGPSILRIQQVVRGDSAAYFCASSPEGNQGKYFGAGTRLSVL.

The chain's CDR3 is CASRRDSPNSPLHF. CDR3 in DNA: TGCGCCAGCCGCCGGGACAGTCCGAATTCACCCCTCCACTTT. The chain uses TRBV5-1 and TRBJ1-6; 7 nucleotides agree with TRBD1. This CDR3 has 14 amino acids. The ends lost 7 bases at V and 7 bases at J; junction bases unmatched: 8. Germline CDR1 is SGHRS and CDR2 is YFSETQ. The entire variable domain, with the rest obtained from reference TRBV5-1 and TRBJ1-6, is as follows: KAGVTQTPRYLIKTRGQQVTLSCSPISGHRSVSWYQQTPGQGLQFLFEYFSETQRNKGNFPGRFSGRQFSNSRSEMNVSTLELGDSALYLCASRRDSPNSPLHFGNGTRLTVT.

This clone was picked up one time. In nucleotides, the CDR3 is TGCGCCAGCAGCCAAGGACAGATCGCAACTAATGAAAAACTGTTTTTT. It translates to CASSQGQIATNEKLFF. The chain has TRBV4-1 and TRBJ1-4; D is possibly TRBD1 (5 bases). Trimming took off 1 base at V and 0 bases at J, with 9 bases between the two ends. The CDR3 covers 16 residues. Germline assignment: CDR1 MGHRA and CDR2 YSYEKL.

This rearrangement joins TRBV11-2 to TRBJ2-5; TRBD2 agrees at 10 bases. Unmatched junction bases numbered 6, after V lost 1 base and J lost 4 bases. Per germline, CDR1 SGHAT and CDR2 FQNNGV. This CDR3 region has 16 residues. The CDR3 reads CASSLGAGGPRETQYF. The CDR3 DNA reads TGTGCCAGCAGCTTAGGAGCGGGGGGGCCTAGAGAGACCCAGTACTTC.

The sample holds a few counts of this clone. This rearrangement joins TRBV19 to TRBJ2-3; D unresolved. Germline V gene lookup returns CDR1 LNHDA and CDR2 SQIVND (reference sequence). With 5 bases removed from V and 0 bases from J, the gap between germline ends came to 12 bases. This CDR3 has 15 residues. The CDR3 coding sequence is TGTGCCAGTAGTGGAGACTCTTATAGCACAGATACGCAGTATTTT. Amino acids: CASSGDSYSTDTQYF. The complete variable domain, with remaining parts taken from reference TRBV19 and TRBJ2-3, reads DGGITQSPKYLFRKEGQNVTLSCEQNLNHDAMYWYRQDPGQGLRLIYYSQIVNDFQKGDIAEGYSVSREKKESFPLTVTSAQKNPTAFYLCASSGDSYSTDTQYFGPGTRLTVL.

V is TRBV25-1 and J is TRBJ1-4; possibly TRBD1 for D (6 bases). There are 13 residues in the CDR3. V lost 9 bases and J lost 6, with 14 bases in between. Germline assignment: CDR1 MGHDK and CDR2 SYGVNS. DNA for the CDR3: TGTGCCAGTGCAGGGGCGCAGTATGAAAAACTGTTTTTT. Translation gives CASAGAQYEKLFF.

The rearrangement joins TRBV5-1 to TRBJ2-7, with a possible D match to TRBD2 (5 bases). The V end was cut by 6 bases, the J end by 2 bases, with 12 bases between. Germline assignment: CDR1 SGHRS and CDR2 YFSETQ. The CDR3 covers 13 residues. The CDR3 DNA reads TGCGCCAGCAACCCCTCCGGGGCCTACGAGCAGTACTTC. Translating it yields CASNPSGAYEQYF.

The chain uses TRBV7-2 and TRBJ2-4; TRBD2 aligns across 13 bases. Unmatched junction bases numbered 11, after V lost 3 bases and J lost 3 bases. The CDR3 is made up of 19 amino acids. CDR1 SGHTA and CDR2 FQGNSA come from the germline V gene. CDR3 protein: CASSFTSGGASFDKNIQYF. For the CDR3, the DNA is TGTGCCAGCAGCTTTACTAGCGGGGGGGCCTCTTTCGACAAAAACATTCAGTACTTC. The variable domain in full, with the rest retrieved from reference TRBV7-2 and TRBJ2-4, is GAGVSQSPSNKVTEKGKDVELRCDPISGHTALYWYRQSLGQGLEFLIYFQGNSAPDKSGLPSDRFSAERTGGSVSTLTIQRTQQEDSAVYLCASSFTSGGASFDKNIQYFGAGTRLSVL.

The genes are TRBV7-3 and TRBJ1-2; weak D call: TRBD1 (6 bases). Trimming removed 1 base from V and 0 bases from J, with 18 bases in between. The CDR3 has 18 amino acids. Germline CDR1 reads SGHTA; CDR2 reads FQGTGA. CDR3 amino acids: CASSLRGTPGEPNYGYTF. The CDR3 DNA reads as TGTGCCAGCAGCTTAAGAGGGACCCCAGGGGAACCTAACTATGGCTACACCTTC.

In this sample, this clone turned up a few times. This chain joins TRBV2 and TRBJ1-2, with D perhaps matching TRBD1 (6 bases). The CDR3 is 14 residues long. Trimming took 6 bases from V and 4 from J, leaving 15 bases between them. Germline loops: CDR1 SNHLY, CDR2 FYNNEI. This CDR3 is CASRPTGSIYGYTF. The CDR3 nucleotides read TGTGCCAGCAGGCCGACAGGTTCTATCTATGGCTACACCTTC.

The CDR3 here is CASSQYNEQFF. As DNA, the CDR3 is TGTGCCAGCAGTCAGTACAATGAGCAGTTCTTC. The chain links TRBV6-2 or TRBV6-3 to TRBJ2-1; D unclear. The CDR3 has 11 amino acids. CDR1 and CDR2 (germline): MNHEY, SVGEGT. The V end lost 5 bases, the J end lost 4 bases, and 3 bases lay between the germline ends.

The gene calls are TRBV4-1 and TRBJ2-6; 8 bases align to TRBD1. J lost 0 bases, V lost 6 bases, and 7 bases had no gene match. The germline V gene has CDR1 MGHRA and CDR2 YSYEKL. The length of the CDR3 is 17 residues. The CDR3 loop is CASSAGTGPSGANVLTF. In nucleotides, the CDR3 is TGCGCCAGCAGTGCCGGGACAGGACCCTCTGGGGCCAACGTCCTGACTTTC.

The chain links TRBV5-1 to TRBJ1-6, with TRBD1 matching over 10 bases. The germline V gene encodes CDR1 SGHRS and CDR2 YFSETQ. J lost 7 bases, V lost 4 bases, and 11 bases had no gene match. The length of the CDR3 is 17 residues. The CDR3 sequence is CASSPQGTGDLNSPLHF. The CDR3 DNA is TGCGCCAGCAGCCCACAGGGGACAGGGGACTTGAATTCACCCCTCCACTTT.

This chain joins TRBV3-1 (or the pseudogene TRBV3-2) and TRBJ1-6; no reliable D call. The CDR3 extends over 14 amino acids. Looked up from germline, CDR1 is LGHDT and CDR2 is YNNKEL (reference sequence). V was cut by 0 bases and J by 6 bases, with 6 bases left in between. In nucleotides, the CDR3 is TGTGCCAGCAGCCAAGACTCATTTAATTCACCCCTCCACTTT. It encodes CASSQDSFNSPLHF.

This chain links TRBV7-3 with TRBJ2-3, with D possibly TRBD2 on 6 matching bases. CDR1 is SGHTA, CDR2 FQGTGA, per germline. Trimming took off 5 bases at V and 4 bases at J, with 10 bases between the two ends. CDR3 length equals 13 residues. The CDR3 bases are TGTGCCAGCAGCCAGACTAGACCAGATACGCAGTATTTT. This codes for CASSQTRPDTQYF.

This clone was seen a single time. The J gene is TRBJ1-6, the V gene TRBV5-1, with a weak D call TRBD1 (5 bases). Trimming took off 0 bases at V and 1 base at J, with 11 bases between the two ends. The CDR3 is made up of 17 amino acids. Germline CDR1 SGHRS, CDR2 YFSETQ. CDR3 sequence (DNA): TGCGCCAGCAGCTTGGGAGACAGACTTTCCTATAATTCACCCCTCCACTTT. Translated, it gives CASSLGDRLSYNSPLHF.

The DNA of the CDR3 is TGTGCCAGCACCCCAGGGGGCCGTGCTCAGCCCCAGCATTTT. This sequence encodes CASTPGGRAQPQHF. J is TRBJ1-5 and V is TRBV19; 8 bases align to TRBD1. J lost 6 bases, V lost 9 bases, and 10 bases had no gene match. Germline CDR1 and CDR2: LNHDA and SQIVND (reference sequence). This CDR3 comprises 14 residues.

The J gene is TRBJ2-7, the V gene TRBV12-5; no firm D call. CDR1 and CDR2 from the germline V gene are LGHNT and FRNRAP. CDR3 length: 11 amino acids. The germline V and J ends were trimmed by 4 bases and 0 bases, with 1 base remaining between them. The CDR3 bases are TGTGCTAGTGGTTCCTCCTACGAGCAGTACTTC. Its translation: CASGSSYEQYF.

This sequence joins TRBV9 and TRBJ1-1, with unresolved D. The germline CDR1 and CDR2 sequences are SGDLS and YYNGEE. V was shortened by 1 base and J by 5 bases, with 21 bases between the two germline ends. The CDR3 is 17 residues long. Here the CDR3 reads CASSVKGGFAPTTEAFF. DNA of the CDR3: TGTGCCAGCAGCGTAAAGGGAGGATTCGCCCCGACGACTGAAGCTTTCTTT.

This clone was counted only a few times. V and J are TRBV4-3 and TRBJ1-3; 9 bases align to TRBD1. The length of the CDR3 is 21 residues. V shed 0 bases, J shed 0 bases, and the junction held 15 bases outside the gene matches. CDR1 is LGHNA, CDR2 YSLEER, per germline. CDR3: CASSQDIVIGTGGFSGNTIYF. The CDR3 nucleotides are TGCGCCAGCAGCCAAGATATCGTCATCGGTACAGGGGGCTTCTCTGGAAACACCATATATTTT.